These T cell receptor beta chains were read from a single sample in a study of cytomegalovirus exposure and HLA in healthy donors. Sequencing was performed with immunoSEQ multiplex PCR; in TCRdb, only in-frame clones are kept and a portion is missing. The table records over 150,000 clones, over 75% of them present only once. Input material: PBMCs. The receptors shown here come from a middle-aged man in good health and CMV-seronegative. CDR3s include the opening cysteine and the closing phenylalanine or tryptophan. D genes are given only for firm matches. Clone size is not always given. Where it is, it says once, few, many or a class for expanded clones.

D	size	V	J	CDR3	DNA
NA	NA	TRBV2	TRBJ1-2	CASREQGLGGGYTF	TGTGCCAGCAGGGAACAGGGCCTGGGAGGGGGCTACACCTTC
NA	NA	TRBV6-5	TRBJ1-4	CASSMTDRPNEKLFF	TGTGCCAGCAGCATGACTGACAGGCCTAATGAAAAACTGTTTTTT
NA	NA	TRBV2	TRBJ1-1	CASKEQGNTEAFF	TGTGCCAGCAAGGAACAGGGGAACACTGAAGCTTTCTTT
TRBD2	NA	TRBV29-1	TRBJ2-5	CSVDFLGLAVVTQYF	TGCAGCGTCGACTTCTTAGGACTAGCGGTGGTAACCCAGTACTTC
NA	NA	TRBV7-9	TRBJ1-2	CASSFNKISLSDGYTF	TGTGCCAGCAGCTTTAATAAGATATCTCTCAGTGATGGCTACACCTTC
NA	NA	TRBV28	TRBJ1-4	CASSSAATGDEKLFF	TGTGCCAGCAGTTCGGCGGCAACCGGAGATGAAAAACTGTTTTTT
TRBD1	NA	TRBV2	TRBJ1-4	CASTKQGAANEKLFF	TGTGCCAGCACCAAACAGGGGGCGGCTAATGAAAAACTGTTTTTT
NA	few	TRBV2	TRBJ1-2	CASRSRESLYGYTF	TGTGCCAGCCGGTCCCGGGAGTCCCTCTATGGCTACACCTTC
NA	NA	TRBV9	TRBJ2-6	CASSPHTGGANVLTF	TGTGCCAGCAGCCCGCACACGGGTGGGGCCAACGTCCTGACTTTC
NA	NA	TRBV9	TRBJ1-2	CASSSGVNYGYTF	TGTGCCAGCAGCTCAGGGGTCAACTATGGCTACACCTTC
NA	few	TRBV2	TRBJ1-2	CASILTSNYGYTF	TGTGCCAGCATCTTGACATCCAACTATGGCTACACCTTC
TRBD2	NA	TRBV9	TRBJ2-1	CASSTRGVRQFF	TGTGCCAGCAGCACTCGGGGGGTGCGGCAGTTCTTC
NA	NA	TRBV9	TRBJ2-5	CASSVGGVAGYQETQYF	TGTGCCAGCAGCGTAGGAGGTGTAGCAGGGTACCAAGAGACCCAGTACTTC
NA	NA	TRBV10-1	TRBJ2-5	CASGSRAEYQETQYF	TGCGCCAGCGGTAGTCGAGCGGAGTACCAAGAGACCCAGTACTTC
NA	NA	TRBV27	TRBJ2-7	CASSLGVDWKEQYF	TGTGCCAGCAGTTTAGGAGTGGACTGGAAAGAGCAGTACTTC
NA	NA	TRBV7-9	TRBJ2-5	CASSLGQYQETQYF	TGTGCCAGCAGCCTCGGACAGTACCAAGAGACCCAGTACTTC